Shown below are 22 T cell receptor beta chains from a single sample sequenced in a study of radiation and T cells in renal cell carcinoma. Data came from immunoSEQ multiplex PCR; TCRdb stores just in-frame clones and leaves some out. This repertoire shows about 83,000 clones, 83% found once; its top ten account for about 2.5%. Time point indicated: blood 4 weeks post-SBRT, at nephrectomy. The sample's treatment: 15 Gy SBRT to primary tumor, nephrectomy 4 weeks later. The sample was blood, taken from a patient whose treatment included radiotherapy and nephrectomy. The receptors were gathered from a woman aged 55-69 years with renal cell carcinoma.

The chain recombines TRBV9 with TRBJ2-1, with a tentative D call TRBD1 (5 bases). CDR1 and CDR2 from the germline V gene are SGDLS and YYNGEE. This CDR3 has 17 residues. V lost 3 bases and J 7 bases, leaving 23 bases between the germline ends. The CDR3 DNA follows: TGTGCCAGCAGCGCACCGTCGACAGTACCCCCGACGAATGAGCAGTTCTTC. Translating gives CASSAPSTVPPTNEQFF. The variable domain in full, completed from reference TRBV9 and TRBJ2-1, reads DSGVTQTPKHLITATGQRVTLRCSPRSGDLSVYWYQQSLDQGLQFLIQYYNGEERAKGNILERFSAQQFPDLHSELNLSSLELGDSALYFCASSAPSTVPPTNEQFFGPGTRLTVL.

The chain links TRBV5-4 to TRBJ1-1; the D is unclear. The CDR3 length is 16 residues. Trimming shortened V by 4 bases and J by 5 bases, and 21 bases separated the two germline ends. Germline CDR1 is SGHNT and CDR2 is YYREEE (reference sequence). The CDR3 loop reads CASSLGSPGGLTEAFF. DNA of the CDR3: TGTGCCAGCAGCCTTGGCTCTCCCGGAGGGTTGACTGAAGCTTTCTTT.

The CDR3 bases are TGTGCCAGCAGCTTAGCGGGGGCAGATACGCAGTATTTT. Protein: CASSLAGADTQYF. V is TRBV7-9 and J is TRBJ2-3; possibly TRBD1 or TRBD2 for D (5 bases each). Germline V lookup: CDR1 SEHNR, CDR2 FQNEAQ (reference sequence). CDR3 length: 13 residues. Trimming took off 0 bases at V and 4 bases at J, with 5 bases between the two ends.

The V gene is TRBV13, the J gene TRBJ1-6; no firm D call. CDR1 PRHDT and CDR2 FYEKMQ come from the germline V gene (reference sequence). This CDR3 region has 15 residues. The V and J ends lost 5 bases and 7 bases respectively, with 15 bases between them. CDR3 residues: CASSAPGVGNSPLHF. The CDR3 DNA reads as TGTGCCAGCAGCGCTCCCGGGGTCGGAAATTCACCCCTCCACTTT.

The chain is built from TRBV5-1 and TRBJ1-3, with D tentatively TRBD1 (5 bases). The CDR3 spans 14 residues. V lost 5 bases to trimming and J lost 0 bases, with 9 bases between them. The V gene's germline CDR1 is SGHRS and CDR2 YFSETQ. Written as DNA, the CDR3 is TGCGCCAGCAGACCAGGGTTCTCTGGAAACACCATATATTTT. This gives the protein CASRPGFSGNTIYF.

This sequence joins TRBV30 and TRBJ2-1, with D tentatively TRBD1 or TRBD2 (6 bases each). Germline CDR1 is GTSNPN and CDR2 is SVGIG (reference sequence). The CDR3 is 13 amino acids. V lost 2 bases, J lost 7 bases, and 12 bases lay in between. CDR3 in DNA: TGTGCCTGGAGTTTCGGGGGCTGGAATGAGCAGTTCTTC. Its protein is CAWSFGGWNEQFF. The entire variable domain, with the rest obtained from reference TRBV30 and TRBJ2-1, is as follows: SQTIHQWPATLVQPVGSPLSLECTVEGTSNPNLYWYRQAAGRGLQLLFYSVGIGQISSEVPQNLSASRPQDRQFILSSKKLLLSDSGFYLCAWSFGGWNEQFFGPGTRLTVL.

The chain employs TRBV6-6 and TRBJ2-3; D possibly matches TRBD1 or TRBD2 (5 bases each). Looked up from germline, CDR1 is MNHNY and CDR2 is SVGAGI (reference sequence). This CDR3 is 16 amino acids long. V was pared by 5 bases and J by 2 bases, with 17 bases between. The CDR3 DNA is TGTGCCAGCAGTCCCCGGGGAGAAGGGGTCACAGATACGCAGTATTTT. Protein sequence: CASSPRGEGVTDTQYF.

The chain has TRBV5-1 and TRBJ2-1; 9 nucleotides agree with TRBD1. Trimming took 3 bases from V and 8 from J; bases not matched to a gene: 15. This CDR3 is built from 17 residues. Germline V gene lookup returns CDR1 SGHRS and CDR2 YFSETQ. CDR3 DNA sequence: TGCGCCAGCAGCTCCACTCGACAGGGGGGATACTTGGATGAGCAGTTCTTC. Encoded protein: CASSSTRQGGYLDEQFF. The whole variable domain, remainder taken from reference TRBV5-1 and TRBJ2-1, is KAGVTQTPRYLIKTRGQQVTLSCSPISGHRSVSWYQQTPGQGLQFLFEYFSETQRNKGNFPGRFSGRQFSNSRSEMNVSTLELGDSALYLCASSSTRQGGYLDEQFFGPGTRLTVL.

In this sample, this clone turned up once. CDR3 amino acids: CSVALARTDTQYF. The CDR3 DNA reads as TGCAGCGTTGCACTAGCGAGGACAGATACGCAGTATTTT. This chain links TRBV29-1 with TRBJ2-3; 7 nucleotides align to TRBD2. The junction had 4 bases not matched to a gene; V was cut back by 4 bases and J by 3 bases. This CDR3 has 13 residues. Germline V gene lookup returns CDR1 SQVTM and CDR2 ANQGSEA.

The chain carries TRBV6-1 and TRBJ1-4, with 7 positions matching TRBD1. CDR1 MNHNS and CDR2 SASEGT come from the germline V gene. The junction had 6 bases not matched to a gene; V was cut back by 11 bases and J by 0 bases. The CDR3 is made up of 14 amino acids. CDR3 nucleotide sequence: TGTGCCGTCGACAGGGCTGCAACTAATGAAAAACTGTTTTTT. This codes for CAVDRAATNEKLFF.

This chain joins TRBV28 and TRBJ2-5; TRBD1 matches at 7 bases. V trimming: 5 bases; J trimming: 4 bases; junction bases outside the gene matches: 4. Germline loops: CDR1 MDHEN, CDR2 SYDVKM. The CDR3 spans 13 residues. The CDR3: CASSRTGRETQYF. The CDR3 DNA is TGTGCCAGCAGTAGGACAGGACGAGAGACCCAGTACTTC.

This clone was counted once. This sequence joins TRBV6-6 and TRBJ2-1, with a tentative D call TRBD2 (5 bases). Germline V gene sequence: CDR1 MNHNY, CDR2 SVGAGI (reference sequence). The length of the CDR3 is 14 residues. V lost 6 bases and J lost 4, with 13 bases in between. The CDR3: CASRDGVPYNEQFF. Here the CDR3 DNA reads TGTGCCAGCAGGGACGGGGTACCATACAATGAGCAGTTCTTC.

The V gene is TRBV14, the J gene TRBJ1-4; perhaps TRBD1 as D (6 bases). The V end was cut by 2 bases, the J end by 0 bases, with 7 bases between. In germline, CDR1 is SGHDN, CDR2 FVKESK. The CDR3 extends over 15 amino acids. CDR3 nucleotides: TGTGCCAGCAGCCAATGGACAGCAACTAATGAAAAACTGTTTTTT. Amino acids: CASSQWTATNEKLFF.

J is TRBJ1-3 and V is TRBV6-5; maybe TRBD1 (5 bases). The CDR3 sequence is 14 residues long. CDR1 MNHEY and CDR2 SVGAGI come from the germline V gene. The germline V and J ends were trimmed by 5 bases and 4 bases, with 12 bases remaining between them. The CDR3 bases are TGTGCCAGCAGTGACGGACAAGTCGGAAACACCATATATTTT. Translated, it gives CASSDGQVGNTIYF.

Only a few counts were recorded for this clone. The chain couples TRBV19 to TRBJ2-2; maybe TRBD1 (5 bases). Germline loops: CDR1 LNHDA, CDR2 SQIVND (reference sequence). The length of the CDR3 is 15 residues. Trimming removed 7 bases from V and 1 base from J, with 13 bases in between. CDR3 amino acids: CASKPYTGNTGELFF. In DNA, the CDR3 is TGTGCCAGTAAGCCATATACAGGGAACACCGGGGAGCTGTTTTTT.

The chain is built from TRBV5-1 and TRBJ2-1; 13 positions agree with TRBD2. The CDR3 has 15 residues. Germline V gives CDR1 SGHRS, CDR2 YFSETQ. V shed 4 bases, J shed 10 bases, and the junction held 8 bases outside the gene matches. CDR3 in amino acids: CASSPGLAGVEEQFF. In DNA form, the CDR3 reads TGCGCCAGCAGCCCCGGACTAGCGGGGGTCGAAGAGCAGTTCTTC.

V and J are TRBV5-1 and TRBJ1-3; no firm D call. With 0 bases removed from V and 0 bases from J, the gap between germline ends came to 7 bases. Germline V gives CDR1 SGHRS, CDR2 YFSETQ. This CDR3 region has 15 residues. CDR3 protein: CASSLEMNSGNTIYF. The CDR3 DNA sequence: TGCGCCAGCAGCTTGGAAATGAACTCTGGAAACACCATATATTTT.

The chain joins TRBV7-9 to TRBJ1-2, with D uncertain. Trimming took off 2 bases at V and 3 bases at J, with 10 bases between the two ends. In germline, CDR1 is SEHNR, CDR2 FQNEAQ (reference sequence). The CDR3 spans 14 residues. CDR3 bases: TGTGCCAGCAGCTTAACTGGGGTGGACTATGGCTACACCTTC. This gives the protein CASSLTGVDYGYTF.

The CDR3 is CATSRDGAAGTQYF. The CDR3 DNA reads TGTGCCACCAGCAGAGATGGTGCCGCGGGTACCCAGTACTTC. The chain recombines TRBV15 with TRBJ2-5, with D possibly TRBD2 on 5 matching bases. V was cut by 0 bases and J by 8 bases, with 13 bases left in between. CDR3 length: 14 amino acids. Germline V lookup: CDR1 LNHNV, CDR2 YYDKDF (reference sequence).

This chain's CDR3 is CASGKTSAGETQYF. CDR3 in DNA: TGTGCCAGCGGCAAGACTAGCGCGGGAGAGACCCAGTACTTC. This chain connects TRBV27 to TRBJ2-5; 8 bases align to TRBD2. This CDR3 region has 14 residues. Germline-derived CDR1 and CDR2 are MNHEY and SMNVEV (reference sequence). After removal of 8 bases from V and 4 bases from J, the junction contained 9 bases not matched to a gene.

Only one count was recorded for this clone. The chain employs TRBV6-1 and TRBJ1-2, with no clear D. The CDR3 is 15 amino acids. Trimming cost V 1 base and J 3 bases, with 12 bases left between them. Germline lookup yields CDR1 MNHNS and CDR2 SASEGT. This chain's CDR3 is CASSEESRWDYGYTF. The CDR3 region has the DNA TGTGCCAGCAGTGAAGAGTCAAGGTGGGACTATGGCTACACCTTC.

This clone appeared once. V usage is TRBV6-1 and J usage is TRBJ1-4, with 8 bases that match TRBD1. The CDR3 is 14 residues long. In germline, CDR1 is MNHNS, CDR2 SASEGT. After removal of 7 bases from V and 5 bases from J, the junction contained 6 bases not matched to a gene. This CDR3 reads CASIGQGGNEKLFF. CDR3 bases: TGTGCCAGCATCGGACAGGGAGGGAATGAAAAACTGTTTTTT.